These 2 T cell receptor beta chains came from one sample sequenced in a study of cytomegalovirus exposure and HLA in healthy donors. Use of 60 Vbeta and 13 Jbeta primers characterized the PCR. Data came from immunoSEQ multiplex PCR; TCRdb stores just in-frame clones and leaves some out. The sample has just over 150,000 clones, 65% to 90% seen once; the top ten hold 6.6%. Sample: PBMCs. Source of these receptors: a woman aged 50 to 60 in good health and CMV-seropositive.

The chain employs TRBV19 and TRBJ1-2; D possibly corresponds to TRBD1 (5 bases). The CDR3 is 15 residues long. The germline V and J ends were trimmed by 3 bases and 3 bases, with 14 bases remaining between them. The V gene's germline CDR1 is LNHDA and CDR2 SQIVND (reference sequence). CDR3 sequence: CASSIAWGADYGYTF. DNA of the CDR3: TGTGCCAGTAGTATTGCTTGGGGCGCCGACTATGGCTACACCTTC.

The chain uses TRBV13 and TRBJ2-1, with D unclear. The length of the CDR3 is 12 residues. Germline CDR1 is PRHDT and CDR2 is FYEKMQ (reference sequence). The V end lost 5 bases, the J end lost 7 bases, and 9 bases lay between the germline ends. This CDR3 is CASSPTGNEQFF. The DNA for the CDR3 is TGTGCCAGCAGCCCAACCGGGAATGAGCAGTTCTTC.